This TCR beta chain was sequenced in a study of blood T cell repertoires in COVID-19. Trimming cost V 4 bases and J 5 bases; bases outside gene matches: 2. The CDR3 is made up of 12 amino acids. Germline lookup yields CDR1 SGHAT and CDR2 FQDESV (reference sequence). This clone has a count of ten or more. TCRdb's table, derived via immunoSEQ multiplex PCR, lists solely in-frame clones and lacks some. There are 50,000 to 75,000 clones in the sample; around 82% occur only once, and less than 25% lies in the top ten. This receptor was obtained from a man aged 80 or over with active or convalescent COVID-19. This chain uses TRBV11-1 with TRBJ2-7; the match to TRBD1 covers 7 bases. Sequenced: peripheral blood. In nucleotides, the CDR3 is TGTGCCAGCAGCTCGGACAGGAACGAGCAGTACTTC. Translation: CASSSDRNEQYF. Looking up the rest from reference TRBV11-1 and TRBJ2-7 gives the full variable domain: EAEVAQSPRYKITEKSQAVAFWCDPISGHATLYWYRQILGQGPELLVQFQDESVVDDSQLPKDRFSAERLKGVDSTLKIQPAELGDSAMYLCASSSDRNEQYFGPGTRLTVT.